The source of this T cell receptor beta chain is a study of T cells after yellow fever vaccination. This clonotype showed up many times. As yet, its antigen is unknown. An end of the junction differs from the germline gene, which may be a read error. TCRdb re-called the 5' RACE reads with MiXCR, one entry per CDR3 protein. The sample includes fewer than 350,000 distinct CDR3 sequences, approximately 4% of them seen just once. The CDR3 spans 12 residues. Regarding the study as a whole: A large majority of primary-vaccination clones showed up again after the booster (around 96% CD4, roughly 91% CD8). Clonotypes found in both CD4 and CD8 compartments made up a small share.

This TCR was recovered from a man between 18 and 29 years old who received the YFV17D yellow fever vaccine. V gene TRBV12-3 or TRBV12-4 combines with J gene TRBJ2-7; D may be TRBD1 (5 bases). Sequencing was performed on PBMCs, taken 15 days after the yellow fever booster vaccination. The CDR3 coding sequence is TGTGCCAGCAGCCCCAGCGATAGGGGCAGGGTCTTC. Its protein is CASSPSDRGRVF.